The 10 T cell receptor beta chains reported below all come from one sample, sequenced in a study of beta chain features in type 1 diabetes. Sequenced material consisted of expressed TCRB transcripts (all of the isolated RNA was reverse transcribed). Clones were read by immunoSEQ multiplex PCR, and TCRdb kept only the in-frame ones, dropping some. The sample has fewer than 500,000 clones, more than 11% seen once. The sample consisted of naive CD4+ T cells from blood. These receptors originate from a young man in good health.

This clone was detected only a few times. The rearrangement uses TRBV28 and TRBJ2-7, with no clear D. CDR1 is MDHEN, CDR2 SYDVKM, per germline. V was trimmed by 6 bases and J by 3 bases, leaving 12 bases between them. This CDR3 comprises 13 residues. The CDR3 sequence is CASSPSNRYEQYV. CDR3 bases: TGTGCCAGCAGCCCCTCGAACCGCTACGAGCAGTACGTC.

The chain recombines TRBV30 with TRBJ1-5; 9 bases are shared with TRBD1. The CDR3 contains 14 residues. CDR1 is GTSNPN and CDR2 is SVGIG in the germline V gene (reference sequence). V was pared by 6 bases and J by 7 bases, with 10 bases of the junction left unmatched. For the CDR3, the DNA is TGTGCCTGTCACAAACAGGGGGCAGGACAGCCCCAGCATTTT. Translated: CACHKQGAGQPQHF.

The V call is TRBV4-3, the J call TRBJ1-2; 7 bases line up with TRBD1. Losses at the gene ends were 1 base for V and 8 bases for J; bases not matched to a gene: 4. CDR1 is LGHNA, CDR2 YSLEER, per germline. The CDR3 contains 13 residues. The CDR3 spells CASSQVGQLGYTF. The CDR3, as DNA: TGCGCCAGCAGCCAAGTGGGACAGCTGGGCTACACCTTC.

This clone appeared a few times. The rearrangement joins TRBV28 to TRBJ1-5; 9 nucleotides agree with TRBD1. CDR3 size: 15 residues. J lost 7 bases, V lost 5 bases, and 9 bases had no gene match. Germline CDR1 and CDR2: MDHEN and SYDVKM. The CDR3 DNA follows: TGTGCCAGCAGTGGAATCACAGGGGGCGGACAGCCCCAGCATTTT. This codes for CASSGITGGGQPQHF.

The chain's CDR3 is CASGLVLGRVEGNIQYF. CDR3 coding DNA: TGTGCTAGTGGTTTGGTACTCGGCAGGGTGGAGGGAAACATTCAGTACTTC. The rearrangement links TRBV12-5 to TRBJ2-4; perhaps TRBD2 as D (6 bases). The CDR3 contains 17 residues. With 0 bases removed from V and 6 bases from J, the gap between germline ends came to 18 bases. Germline V gene lookup returns CDR1 LGHNT and CDR2 FRNRAP.

The rearrangement links TRBV7-3 to TRBJ2-1, with TRBD2 matching over 13 bases. V dropped 5 bases and J dropped 7; count of bases not matched to a gene: 8. Germline-derived CDR1 and CDR2 are SGHTA and FQGTGA. This CDR3 region has 16 residues. The CDR3 region is CASSARRTSGRNEQFF. CDR3 bases: TGTGCCAGCAGCGCGAGGAGGACTAGCGGGAGAAATGAGCAGTTCTTC.

This clone has a handful of counts. The V gene is TRBV5-1, the J gene TRBJ2-1, with 11 positions matching TRBD2. Germline values: CDR1 SGHRS, CDR2 YFSETQ. The trim removed 4 bases at V and 0 bases at J, leaving 12 bases unmatched. The CDR3 loop spans 19 amino acids. The CDR3: CASSGMGLADQSSYNEQFF. The CDR3 DNA reads TGCGCCAGCAGCGGAATGGGACTAGCGGACCAAAGCTCCTACAATGAGCAGTTCTTC.

V is TRBV23-1 and J is TRBJ2-7, with 15 bases identical to TRBD2. TRBV23-1 is an ORF, with its function uncertain. J lost 6 bases, V lost 3 bases, and 3 bases had no gene match. The CDR3 sequence is 15 residues long. The CDR3 reads CASSHKGLAGGEQYV. CDR3 coding DNA: TGCGCCAGCAGTCATAAGGGACTAGCGGGAGGCGAGCAGTACGTC.

The sample holds a few counts of this clone. The J gene is TRBJ1-4, the V gene TRBV25-1; a possible D gene is TRBD1 (6 bases). The V gene's germline CDR1 is MGHDK and CDR2 SYGVNS. Trimming shortened V by 5 bases and J by 4 bases, and 14 bases separated the two germline ends. The CDR3 is 15 residues long. CDR3 sequence (DNA): TGTGCCAGCAGTAATGGACAGACCCTTAATGAAAAACTGTTTTTT. This translates into CASSNGQTLNEKLFF.

There are a few counts of this clone. The rearrangement uses TRBV5-1 and TRBJ2-1, with D unresolved. The V end lost 4 bases, the J end lost 7 bases, and 15 bases lay between the germline ends. The CDR3 totals 14 residues. Germline loops: CDR1 SGHRS, CDR2 YFSETQ. CDR3 sequence (DNA): TGCGCCAGCAGCGCCGGAGTTGGGTCGAATGAGCAGTTCTTC. This translates into CASSAGVGSNEQFF.